Listed below are T cell receptor beta chains from one sample, sequenced in a study of OX40 agonist ivuxolimab in advanced cancers. Sequencing was performed with immunoSEQ multiplex PCR; in TCRdb, only in-frame clones are kept and a portion is missing. The repertoire holds about 25,000 clones, with approximately 86% as singletons. The starting material was CD4+ or CD8+ T cells sorted from blood, obtained in a trial of the OX40 agonist ivuxolimab. All receptors come from an adult with an advanced solid tumor such as melanoma, head and neck, liver or kidney cancer. CDR3s include the opening cysteine and the closing phenylalanine or tryptophan. A D gene is named only where the DNA matches it firmly. Clone size appears in some rows only: once, few, many, or a class for an expanded clone.

j_call,v_call,d_call,clone_size,cdr3_nt,cdr3_aa
TRBJ2-7,TRBV5-4,TRBD1,few,TGTGCCAGCAGACCAGGACAGGGGGCATACGAGCAGTACTTC,CASRPGQGAYEQYF
TRBJ2-2,TRBV7-3,TRBD1,-,TGTGCCAGCAGCCCAGGACAGGGCCCCGGGGAGCTGTTTTTT,CASSPGQGPGELFF
TRBJ1-2,TRBV7-9,-,-,TGTGCCAGCAGCCCTGGTTGGGGCTATGGCTACACCTTC,CASSPGWGYGYTF
TRBJ2-7,TRBV6-5,-,-,TGTGCCAGCAGTTTAGGGTACGAGCAGTACTTC,CASSLGYEQYF
TRBJ1-2,TRBV4-1,-,-,TGCGCCAGCAGCCACGAGGGGGGTAACTATGGCTACACCTTC,CASSHEGGNYGYTF
TRBJ1-1,TRBV15,TRBD1,-,TGTGCCACCAGCAGAGATGGGGGACAGGGGTGGACTGAAGCTTTCTTT,CATSRDGGQGWTEAFF
TRBJ2-2,TRBV4-1,-,-,TGCGCCAGCCAGGAGGCCGGGGAGCTGTTTTTT,CASQEAGELFF
TRBJ1-6,TRBV5-3,TRBD1,few,TGTGCCGGAGGGACAGGCCCCCTTATTCATGGTTCACCCCTCCACTTT,CAGGTGPLIHGSPLHF
TRBJ2-7,TRBV6-5,-,-,TGTGCCAGCAGTTACGGGGGCCACGAGCAGTACTTC,CASSYGGHEQYF
TRBJ2-7,TRBV5-6,TRBD1,-,TGTGCCAGCAGCCGCGGGGACAGGGACTACGAGCAGTACTTC,CASSRGDRDYEQYF
TRBJ1-2,TRBV11-2,-,-,TGTGCCAGCAGCTCCAACATGGGCTACACCTTC,CASSSNMGYTF
TRBJ2-1,TRBV7-9,TRBD2,-,TGTGCCAGCAGCTCTAGCGGGGACACCTACAATGAGCAGTTCTTC,CASSSSGDTYNEQFF
TRBJ2-2,TRBV27,-,-,TGTGCCAGCAGTTTATCATGGGGGACCGGGGAGCTGTTTTTT,CASSLSWGTGELFF
TRBJ2-7,TRBV2,-,-,TGTGCCAGCAGGGCAGGGACCTACGAGCAGTACTTC,CASRAGTYEQYF
TRBJ2-7,TRBV27,-,-,TGTGCCAGCAGTTTAGGACGGAGCTACGAGCAGTACTTC,CASSLGRSYEQYF
TRBJ1-2,TRBV29-1,-,once,TGCAGCGTTGCGGGGGGTGGAGATGGCTACACCTTC,CSVAGGGDGYTF
TRBJ1-2,TRBV19,-,-,TGTGCCAGTAGACCTGGGACGGTCTATGGCTACACCTTC,CASRPGTVYGYTF
TRBJ2-3,TRBV27,-,-,TGTGCCAGCTGGGACCGACTCACAGATACGCAGTATTTT,CASWDRLTDTQYF
TRBJ2-7,TRBV13,-,-,TGTGCCAGCAGCTTAAGGGCGGGCGAGCAGTACTTC,CASSLRAGEQYF
TRBJ2-1,TRBV27,-,-,TGTGCCAGCCGTTTAGGGGCCCACTCCTACAATGAGCAGTTCTTC,CASRLGAHSYNEQFF
TRBJ1-1,TRBV6-4,-,few,TGTGCCAGCAGTGACTCATCAGGTGAAGCTTTCTTT,CASSDSSGEAFF
TRBJ1-1,TRBV7-2,-,-,TGTGCCAGCAGCTTAGGATCAGGGATGAACACTGAAGCTTTCTTT,CASSLGSGMNTEAFF
TRBJ2-1,TRBV12-1,-,-,TGTGCCAGCAGTGTCGGGCTGGAGTACAATGAGCAGTTCTTC,CASSVGLEYNEQFF
TRBJ2-7,TRBV27,-,-,TGTGCCAGCAGTTTGAAAGGGAAAGCCTACGAGCAGTACTTC,CASSLKGKAYEQYF
TRBJ2-2,TRBV2,-,-,TGTGCCAGCAGTGACGCGACGGTGAACACCGGGGAGCTGTTTTTT,CASSDATVNTGELFF
TRBJ2-1,TRBV27,TRBD1,once,TGTGCCAGCAGTTTGCCGACAGGGCCCGTCAATGAGCAGTTCTTC,CASSLPTGPVNEQFF
TRBJ1-3,TRBV4-1,-,-,TGCGCCAGCGGGACAACCATCGCGAGGGGAAACACCATATATTTT,CASGTTIARGNTIYF
TRBJ1-2,TRBV14,TRBD1,-,TGTGCCAGCAGCCAAGACCGGGACAGGGAAGACTATGGCTACACCTTC,CASSQDRDREDYGYTF
TRBJ2-5,TRBV4-1,-,-,TGCGCCAGCAGCCAAGGAACAGAGACCCAGTACTTC,CASSQGTETQYF
TRBJ2-7,TRBV7-6,-,-,TGTGCCAGCAGCACCGGGACCTCCTACGAGCAGTACTTC,CASSTGTSYEQYF
TRBJ2-2,TRBV6-4,TRBD2,-,TGTGCCAGCAGTCCCGGGGGGTACGCGAACACCGGGGAGCTGTTTTTT,CASSPGGYANTGELFF
TRBJ1-1,TRBV27,-,-,TGTGCCAGCAGTTTAATCCCCAGGAACACTGAAGCTTTCTTT,CASSLIPRNTEAFF
TRBJ1-1,TRBV5-1,-,-,TGCGCCAGCAGCTTGGTAGGGGAGAGCACTGAAGCTTTCTTT,CASSLVGESTEAFF
TRBJ1-6,TRBV19,-,-,TGTGCCAGATCCAACAGGGTCTTCTATAATTCACCCCTCCACTTT,CARSNRVFYNSPLHF
TRBJ2-7,TRBV11-2,-,-,TGTGCCAGCAGCTTAGGACTAGTGGCGTCCGACGAGCAGTACTTC,CASSLGLVASDEQYF
TRBJ2-7,TRBV27,-,-,TGTGCCAGCAGTTTATCGGGGGGCCCTCGAGAGCAGTACTTC,CASSLSGGPREQYF
TRBJ1-4,TRBV7-8,-,once,TGTGCCAGCAGCACGGACGGGACCGAAAATGAAAAACTGTTTTTT,CASSTDGTENEKLFF
TRBJ1-3,TRBV6-1,-,-,TGTGCCAGCAGTGAGGGGACAACCGGAAACACCATATATTTT,CASSEGTTGNTIYF
TRBJ2-1,TRBV30,-,-,TGTGCCTGGAGTGTCGGGGGATACAATGAGCAGTTCTTC,CAWSVGGYNEQFF
TRBJ1-5,TRBV9,-,-,TGTGCCAGCACCCCTGGGTGGGGCAATCAGCCCCAGCATTTT,CASTPGWGNQPQHF
TRBJ2-3,TRBV28,-,-,TGTGCCAGCACAACAGGGAGGGCAGATACGCAGTATTTT,CASTTGRADTQYF
TRBJ2-5,TRBV28,-,-,TGTGCCAGCAGTTTAGCGGGTCGAACGGGCGAGACCCAGTACTTC,CASSLAGRTGETQYF
TRBJ1-1,TRBV7-9,TRBD1,-,TGTGCCAGCAGACCGACAGGGGTGAACACTGAAGCTTTCTTT,CASRPTGVNTEAFF
TRBJ1-2,TRBV5-4,TRBD1,-,TGTGCCAGCAGCTGGTTTGAGCAGGGGGATAACTATGGCTACACCTTC,CASSWFEQGDNYGYTF
TRBJ2-7,TRBV27,TRBD2,-,TGTGCCAGCAACGTTTTGCCAGCGGGAGGGCCCCACGAGCAGTACTTC,CASNVLPAGGPHEQYF
TRBJ2-7,TRBV14,-,-,TGTGCCAGCAGCCAGGTTTCGGGGTCCCCCCCCTACGAGCAGTACTTC,CASSQVSGSPPYEQYF
TRBJ1-1,TRBV6-6,-,-,TGTGCCAGCAGATCGGGTCAGAACACTGAAGCTTTCTTT,CASRSGQNTEAFF
TRBJ2-4,TRBV27,TRBD1,-,TGTGCCAGCAGAGCCACAGGGGGACGAGCCAAAAACATTCAGTACTTC,CASRATGGRAKNIQYF
TRBJ2-7,TRBV7-2,-,-,TGTGCCAGCAGCTTAACGTTTGGGCCTTCCTACGAGCAGTACTTC,CASSLTFGPSYEQYF
TRBJ2-7,TRBV29-1,-,-,TGCAGCGTCCATTCCACAGGGAGGGTTGCCTACGAGCAGTACTTC,CSVHSTGRVAYEQYF
TRBJ2-1,TRBV7-8,-,-,TGTGCCAGCAGCCCTCTCGCCTGGGGGCCCATAGGGGACAATGAGCAGTTCTTC,CASSPLAWGPIGDNEQFF
TRBJ2-3,TRBV6-4,-,-,TGTGCCAGCAGTGCCTCTCCCACAGATACGCAGTATTTT,CASSASPTDTQYF
TRBJ1-5,TRBV5-6,-,-,TGTGCCAGCAGCTTGGGAGTGGGCTATCAGCCCCAGCATTTT,CASSLGVGYQPQHF
TRBJ1-1,TRBV19,-,-,TGTGCCAGTAGCCCCGCCAGTTTAGACACTGAAGCTTTCTTT,CASSPASLDTEAFF
TRBJ2-1,TRBV7-6,TRBD2,-,TGTGCCAGCAGCTTGGGGTCAGCGGGGGGGAGTGAGCAGTTCTTC,CASSLGSAGGSEQFF
TRBJ1-1,TRBV4-1,-,-,TGCGCCAGCAGCCACTCAGACCTAACCAACACTGAAGCTTTCTTT,CASSHSDLTNTEAFF
TRBJ2-7,TRBV6-1,TRBD1,-,TGTGCCAGCAGATTCCGGGACAGCGGCTACGAGCAGTACTTC,CASRFRDSGYEQYF
TRBJ1-1,TRBV7-8,-,-,TGTGCCAGCAGCTTCCCGAGGGGGGAGAACACTGAAGCTTTCTTT,CASSFPRGENTEAFF